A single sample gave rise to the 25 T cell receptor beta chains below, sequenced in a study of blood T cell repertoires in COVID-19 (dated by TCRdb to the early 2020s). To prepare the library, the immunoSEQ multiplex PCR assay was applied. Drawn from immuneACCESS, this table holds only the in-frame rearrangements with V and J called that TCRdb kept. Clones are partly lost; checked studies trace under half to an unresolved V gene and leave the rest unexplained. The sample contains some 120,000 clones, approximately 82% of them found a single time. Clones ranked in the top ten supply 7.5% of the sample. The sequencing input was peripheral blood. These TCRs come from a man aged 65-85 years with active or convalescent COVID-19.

In DNA, the CDR3 is TGTGCCAGCAGCTTCCGGACAGGGAACACCGGGGAGCTGTTTTTT. The encoded protein is CASSFRTGNTGELFF. V gene TRBV7-2 combines with J gene TRBJ2-2; 7 nucleotides match TRBD1. The V gene end was trimmed by 3 bases and the J gene end by 1 base; junction bases not matched to a gene: 2. CDR1 is SGHTA, CDR2 FQGNSA, per germline. This CDR3 comprises 15 residues.

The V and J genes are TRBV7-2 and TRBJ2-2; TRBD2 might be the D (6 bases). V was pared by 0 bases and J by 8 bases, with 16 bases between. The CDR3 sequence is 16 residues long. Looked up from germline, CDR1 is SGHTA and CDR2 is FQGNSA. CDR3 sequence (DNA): TGTGCCAGCAGCTTAGCGCTCATGGGGGGTGTGGGGGAGCTGTTTTTT. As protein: CASSLALMGGVGELFF.

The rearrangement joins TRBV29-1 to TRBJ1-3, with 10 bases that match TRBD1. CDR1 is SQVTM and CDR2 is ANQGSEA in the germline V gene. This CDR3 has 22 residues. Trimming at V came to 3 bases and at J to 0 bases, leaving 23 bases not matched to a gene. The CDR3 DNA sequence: TGCAGCGTTGAGCTTTTTAAAGGGGTCCGGGACAGGGGATGGGACTCTGGAAACACCATATATTTT. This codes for CSVELFKGVRDRGWDSGNTIYF.

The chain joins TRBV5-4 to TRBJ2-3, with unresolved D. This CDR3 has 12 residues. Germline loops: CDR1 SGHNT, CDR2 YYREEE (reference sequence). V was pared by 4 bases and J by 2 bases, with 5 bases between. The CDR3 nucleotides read TGTGCCAGCAGCGTCTTCACAGATACGCAGTATTTT. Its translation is CASSVFTDTQYF.

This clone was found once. This CDR3 reads CASSLGGKDINTQYF. Written as DNA, the CDR3 is TGTGCCAGCAGCTTAGGCGGGAAAGATATAAACACGCAGTATTTT. The chain combines TRBV5-4 with TRBJ2-3; TRBD2 is a possible D gene (6 bases). Germline V CDR1 and CDR2: SGHNT, YYREEE (reference sequence). With 2 bases removed from V and 9 bases from J, the gap between germline ends came to 19 bases. CDR3 length: 15 amino acids.

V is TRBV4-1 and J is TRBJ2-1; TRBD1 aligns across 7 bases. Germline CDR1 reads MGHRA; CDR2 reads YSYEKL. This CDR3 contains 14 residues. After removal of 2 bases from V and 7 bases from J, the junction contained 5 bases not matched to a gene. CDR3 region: CASSQRDSANEQFF. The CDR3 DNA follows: TGCGCCAGCAGCCAAAGGGACAGCGCGAATGAGCAGTTCTTC.

The CDR3 bases are TGCGCCAGCAGCCACCGACTCTCCACAGATACGCAGTATTTT. Translated, it gives CASSHRLSTDTQYF. The V gene is TRBV4-1, the J gene TRBJ2-3; unclear D gene. Trimming removed 3 bases at V and 2 bases at J, with 9 bases between. The germline V gene encodes CDR1 MGHRA and CDR2 YSYEKL. The CDR3 length is 14 residues.

Here the CDR3 DNA reads TGTGCCAGCAGCTTCGCGGGGGGTGAAGCTTTCTTT. Translating gives CASSFAGGEAFF. This chain joins TRBV5-6 and TRBJ1-1, with D possibly TRBD1 on 5 matching bases. Per the germline V gene, CDR1 is SGHDT and CDR2 is YYEEEE. The ends were cut back, 2 bases at V and 7 bases at J, with 9 bases in the middle. The CDR3 runs 12 residues.

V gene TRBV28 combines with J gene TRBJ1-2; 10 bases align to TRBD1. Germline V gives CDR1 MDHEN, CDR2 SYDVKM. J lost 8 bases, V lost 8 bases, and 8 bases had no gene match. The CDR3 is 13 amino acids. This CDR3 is CASRSGQGIGYTF. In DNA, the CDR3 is TGTGCCAGCCGCTCGGGACAGGGGATCGGCTACACCTTC.

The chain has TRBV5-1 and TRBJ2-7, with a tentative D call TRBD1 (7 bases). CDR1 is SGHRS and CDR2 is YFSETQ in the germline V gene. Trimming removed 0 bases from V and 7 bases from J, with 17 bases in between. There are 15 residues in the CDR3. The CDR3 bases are TGCGCCAGCAGCTTGGCGGGACAGAGACTAGGGGAGCAGTACTTC. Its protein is CASSLAGQRLGEQYF. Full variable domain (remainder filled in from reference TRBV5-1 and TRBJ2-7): KAGVTQTPRYLIKTRGQQVTLSCSPISGHRSVSWYQQTPGQGLQFLFEYFSETQRNKGNFPGRFSGRQFSNSRSEMNVSTLELGDSALYLCASSLAGQRLGEQYFGPGTRLTVT.

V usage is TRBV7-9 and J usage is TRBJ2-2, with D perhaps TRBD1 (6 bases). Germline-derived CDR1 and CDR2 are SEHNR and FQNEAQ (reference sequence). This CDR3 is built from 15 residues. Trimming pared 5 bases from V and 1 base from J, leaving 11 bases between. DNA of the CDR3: TGTGCCAGCAGCCCCCGGGGACAGAACACCGGGGAGCTGTTTTTT. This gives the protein CASSPRGQNTGELFF.

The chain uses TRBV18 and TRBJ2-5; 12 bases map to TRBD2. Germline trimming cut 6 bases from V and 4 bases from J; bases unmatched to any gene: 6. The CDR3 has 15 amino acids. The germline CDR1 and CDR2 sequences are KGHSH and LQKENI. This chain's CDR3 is CASSRTSGKGETQYF. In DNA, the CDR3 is TGTGCCAGCTCGAGGACTAGCGGGAAGGGAGAGACCCAGTACTTC.

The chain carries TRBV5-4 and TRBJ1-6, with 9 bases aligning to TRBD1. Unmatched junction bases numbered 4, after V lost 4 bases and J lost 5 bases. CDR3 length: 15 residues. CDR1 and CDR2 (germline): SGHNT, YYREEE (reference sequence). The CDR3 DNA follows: TGTGCCAGCAGCCCATGGACAGGGGATAATTCACCCCTCCACTTT. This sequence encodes CASSPWTGDNSPLHF.

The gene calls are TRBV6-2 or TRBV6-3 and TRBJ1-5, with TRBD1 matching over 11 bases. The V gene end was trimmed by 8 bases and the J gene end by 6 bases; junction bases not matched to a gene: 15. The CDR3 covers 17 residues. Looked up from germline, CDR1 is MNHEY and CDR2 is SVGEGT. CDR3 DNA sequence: TGTGCCAGCGGTTTGGGGACAGGGGGTTTCCGGGTTCAGCCCCAGCATTTT. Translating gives CASGLGTGGFRVQPQHF.

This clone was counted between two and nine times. The CDR3 sequence: CASSQPGLTYTDTQYF. CDR3 sequence (DNA): TGTGCCAGCAGCCAACCGGGACTAACCTACACAGATACGCAGTATTTT. V gene TRBV3-1 (or the pseudogene TRBV3-2) combines with J gene TRBJ2-3, with 7 bases that match TRBD2. Germline loops: CDR1 LGHDT, CDR2 YNNKEL (reference sequence). V lost 2 bases to trimming and J lost 2 bases; unmatched junction nucleotides: 7. The CDR3 spans 16 residues.

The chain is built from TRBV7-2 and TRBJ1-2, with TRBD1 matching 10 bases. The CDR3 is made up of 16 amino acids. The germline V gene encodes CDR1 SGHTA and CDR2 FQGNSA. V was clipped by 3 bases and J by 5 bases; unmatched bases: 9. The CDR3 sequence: CASSFNLGTGVYGYTF. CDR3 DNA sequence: TGTGCCAGCAGCTTCAACCTCGGGACAGGGGTATATGGCTACACCTTC.

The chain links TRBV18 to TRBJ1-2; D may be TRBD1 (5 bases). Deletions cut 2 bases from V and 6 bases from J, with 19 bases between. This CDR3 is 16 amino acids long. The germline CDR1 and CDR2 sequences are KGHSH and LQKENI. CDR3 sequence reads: CASSPTEQGKLDGYTF. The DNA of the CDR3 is TGTGCCAGCTCACCAACCGAGCAGGGAAAACTGGATGGCTACACCTTC.

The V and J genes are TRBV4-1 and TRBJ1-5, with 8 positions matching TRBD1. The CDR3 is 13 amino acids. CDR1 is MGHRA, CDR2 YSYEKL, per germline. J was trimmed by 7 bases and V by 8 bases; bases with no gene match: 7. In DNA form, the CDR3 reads TGCGCCAGCGCCTACAGGGGGGGACAGCCCCAGCATTTT. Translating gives CASAYRGGQPQHF.

This CDR3 reads CASSQGQYGYTF. CDR3 DNA sequence: TGTGCCAGCAGCCAAGGACAGTACGGCTACACCTTC. The V gene is TRBV14, the J gene TRBJ1-2; possible D gene TRBD1, 5 bases. Germline V lookup: CDR1 SGHDN, CDR2 FVKESK. V was clipped by 1 base and J by 8 bases, with 8 bases between them. The CDR3 is 12 amino acids. Full variable domain (missing parts from reference TRBV14 and TRBJ1-2): EAGVTQFPSHSVIEKGQTVTLRCDPISGHDNLYWYRRVMGKEIKFLLHFVKESKQDESGMPNNRFLAERTGGTYSTLKVQPAELEDSGVYFCASSQGQYGYTFGSGTRLTVV.

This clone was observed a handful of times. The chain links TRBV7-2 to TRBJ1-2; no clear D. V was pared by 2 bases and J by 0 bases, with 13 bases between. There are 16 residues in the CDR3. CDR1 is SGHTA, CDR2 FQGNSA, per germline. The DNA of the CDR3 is TGTGCCAGCAGCTTAAGGTCGGGTGATGCTAACTATGGCTACACCTTC. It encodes CASSLRSGDANYGYTF.

CDR3 protein: CASSHRAGGLDTQYF. The CDR3 bases are TGTGCCAGCAGCCACAGAGCGGGAGGACTGGATACGCAGTATTTT. The chain employs TRBV14 and TRBJ2-3, with 9 bases lining up with TRBD2. The CDR3 is made up of 15 amino acids. The junction had 7 bases not matched to a gene; V was cut back by 3 bases and J by 6 bases. Germline lookup yields CDR1 SGHDN and CDR2 FVKESK.

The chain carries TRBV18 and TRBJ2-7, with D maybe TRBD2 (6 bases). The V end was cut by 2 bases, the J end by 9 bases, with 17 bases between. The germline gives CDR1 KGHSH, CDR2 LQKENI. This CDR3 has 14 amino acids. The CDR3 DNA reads TGTGCCAGCTCACCAGGCGGGGTACCTCAGGGGCAGTACTTC. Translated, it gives CASSPGGVPQGQYF.

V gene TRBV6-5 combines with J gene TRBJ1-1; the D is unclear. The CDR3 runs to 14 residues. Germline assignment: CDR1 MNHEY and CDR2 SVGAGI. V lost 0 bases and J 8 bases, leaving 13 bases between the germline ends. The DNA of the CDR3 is TGTGCCAGCAGTTACTCAGTAGGAGGATTCGAAGCTTTCTTT. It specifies CASSYSVGGFEAFF.

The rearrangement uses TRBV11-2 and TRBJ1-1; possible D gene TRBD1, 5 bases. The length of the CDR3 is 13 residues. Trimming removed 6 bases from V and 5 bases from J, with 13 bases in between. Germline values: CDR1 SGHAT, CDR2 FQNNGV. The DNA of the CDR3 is TGTGCCAGCAGTCGGGGCGGGGGGACTGAAGCTTTCTTT. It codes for CASSRGGGTEAFF.

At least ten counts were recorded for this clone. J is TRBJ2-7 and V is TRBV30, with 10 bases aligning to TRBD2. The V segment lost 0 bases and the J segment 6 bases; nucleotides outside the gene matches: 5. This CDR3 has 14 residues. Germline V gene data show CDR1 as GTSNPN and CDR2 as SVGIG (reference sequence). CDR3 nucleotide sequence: TGTGCCTGGAGTGTACGAGCGGGGGGGCGCGAGCAGTACTTC. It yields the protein CAWSVRAGGREQYF.